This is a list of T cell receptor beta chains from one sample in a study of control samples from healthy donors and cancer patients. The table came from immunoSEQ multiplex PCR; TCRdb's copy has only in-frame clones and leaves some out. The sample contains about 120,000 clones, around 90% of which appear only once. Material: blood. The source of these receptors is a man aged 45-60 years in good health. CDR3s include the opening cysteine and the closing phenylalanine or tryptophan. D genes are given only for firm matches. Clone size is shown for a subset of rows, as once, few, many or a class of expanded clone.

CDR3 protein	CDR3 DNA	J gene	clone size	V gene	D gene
CASSPDTGFPEAFF	TGTGCCAGCAGCCCCGATACAGGGTTCCCTGAAGCTTTCTTT	TRBJ1-1	-	TRBV7-2	-
CASKIIGGRNEQFF	TGCGCCAGCAAAATAATCGGGGGGCGGAATGAGCAGTTCTTC	TRBJ2-1	-	TRBV5-1	-
CASILSGGGSYEQYF	TGTGCCAGCATCCTTAGCGGGGGGGGCTCCTACGAGCAGTACTTC	TRBJ2-7	once	TRBV6-5	TRBD2
CASSSGLAGGTQYF	TGTGCCAGCAGTTCCGGACTAGCGGGGGGTACGCAGTATTTT	TRBJ2-3	once	TRBV6-2/TRBV6-3	TRBD2
CASSYSDRRAEQYF	TGTGCCAGCAGTTACTCGGACAGGAGAGCCGAGCAGTACTTC	TRBJ2-7	-	TRBV6-2/TRBV6-3	TRBD1
CASSDGGAREAFF	TGTGCCAGCAGCGATGGAGGTGCTCGCGAAGCTTTCTTT	TRBJ1-1	-	TRBV5-4	-
CASSQESLEAGLYNEQFF	TGTGCCAGCAGCCAAGAGTCTCTTGAGGCGGGGCTCTACAATGAGCAGTTCTTC	TRBJ2-1	-	TRBV3-1/TRBV3-2	-
CATSRERDRGQYF	TGTGCCACCAGCAGAGAGAGGGACAGGGGGCAGTACTTC	TRBJ2-7	-	TRBV15	TRBD1
CASSPTRTDTQYF	TGTGCCAGCAGCCCGACACGCACAGATACGCAGTATTTT	TRBJ2-3	-	TRBV7-6	-
CASSLEERETQYF	TGTGCCAGCAGCTTAGAAGAAAGAGAGACCCAGTACTTC	TRBJ2-5	-	TRBV7-2	-
CASSQQGAGNYGYTF	TGTGCCAGCAGTCAACAGGGTGCCGGCAACTATGGCTACACCTTC	TRBJ1-2	-	TRBV27	-